This TCR beta chain is from a study of T-cell memory formation after mild COVID-19. The CDR3 runs 15 residues. Germline CDR1 and CDR2: LGHNA and YNFKEQ. TCRdb re-called the 5' RACE reads through MiXCR, storing one row per CDR3 protein. The sample has about 360,000 distinct CDR3 sequences; approximately 15% are singletons. This clonotype occurred a few times. A junction boundary mismatches the germline segment, possibly from a read error. Material for sequencing was PBMCs or a T cell subset sorted from them (not recorded which). The gene calls are TRBV4-2 and TRBJ2-7; TRBD2 matches at 9 bases. This clonotype originated in a man aged 18 to 29 who had mild COVID-19 (a few samples of this study predate the infection). Cell type and time point are not known. The CDR3 loop is CASSHTSGRSSEQYF. CDR3 in DNA: TGTGCCAGCAGCCACACTAGCGGGCGGTCCTCCGAGCAGTACTTC.